Given below is one TCR beta chain in context. Its target is not known. The CDR3 spans 14 residues. Germline CDR1 is MGHRA and CDR2 is YSYEKL. V trimming: 1 base; J trimming: 8 bases; junction bases outside the gene matches: 4. This record belongs to a study of cytomegalovirus exposure and HLA in healthy donors. Whole-study findings and limits: CMV serostatus was the only immune exposure information that was available. When a later analysis compared HLA-associated TCR beta chains with equally common others, the HLA-associated chains turned out to be more clonally expanded and to have lower generation probabilities. Productive rates of about 90% or about 30% were seen for most TCR beta V segments in an earlier analysis.

PCR was performed using 60 Vbeta and 13 Jbeta primers. Assay used: immunoSEQ multiplex PCR; TCRdb lists only in-frame clones, some missing. Its listing shows roughly 60,000 clones. This chain connects TRBV4-1 to TRBJ2-1; 8 positions match TRBD1. The receptor was isolated from a woman aged 18-29 years in good health and CMV-seronegative. What was sequenced was PBMCs. CDR3 loop: CASSQGPGGDEQFF. The CDR3 DNA sequence: TGCGCCAGCAGCCAAGGTCCAGGGGGCGATGAGCAGTTCTTC.